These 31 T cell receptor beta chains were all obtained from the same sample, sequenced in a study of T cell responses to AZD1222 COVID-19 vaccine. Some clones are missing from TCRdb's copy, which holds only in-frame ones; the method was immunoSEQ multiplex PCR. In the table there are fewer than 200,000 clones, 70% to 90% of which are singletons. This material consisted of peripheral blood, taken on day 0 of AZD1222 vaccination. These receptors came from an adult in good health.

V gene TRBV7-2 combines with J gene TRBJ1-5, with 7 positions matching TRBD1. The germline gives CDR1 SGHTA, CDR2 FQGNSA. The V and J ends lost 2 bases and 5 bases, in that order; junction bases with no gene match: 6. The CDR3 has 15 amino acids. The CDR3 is CASSLNRGLDQPQHF. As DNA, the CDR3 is TGTGCCAGCAGCTTAAACAGGGGTTTAGATCAGCCCCAGCATTTT.

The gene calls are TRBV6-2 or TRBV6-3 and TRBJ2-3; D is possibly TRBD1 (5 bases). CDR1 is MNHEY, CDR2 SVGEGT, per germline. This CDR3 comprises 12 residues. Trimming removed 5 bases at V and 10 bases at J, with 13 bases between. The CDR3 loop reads CASSIQGVPQYF. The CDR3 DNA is TGTGCCAGCAGTATACAAGGGGTGCCGCAGTATTTT.

The CDR3 region is CASSDGRGDTDTQYF. CDR3 DNA: TGTGCCAGCAGTGACGGGCGGGGGGACACAGATACGCAGTATTTT. The chain carries TRBV6-4 and TRBJ2-3, with 8 bases that match TRBD2. Germline trimming cut 2 bases from V and 2 bases from J; bases unmatched to any gene: 3. CDR1 and CDR2 from the germline V gene are MRHNA and SNTAGT. The CDR3 spans 15 residues.

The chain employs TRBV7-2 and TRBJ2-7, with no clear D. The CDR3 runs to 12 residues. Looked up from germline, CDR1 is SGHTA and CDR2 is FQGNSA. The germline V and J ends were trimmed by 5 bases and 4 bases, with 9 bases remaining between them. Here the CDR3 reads CASSTSSYEQYF. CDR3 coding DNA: TGTGCCAGCAGCACATCCAGTTACGAGCAGTACTTC.

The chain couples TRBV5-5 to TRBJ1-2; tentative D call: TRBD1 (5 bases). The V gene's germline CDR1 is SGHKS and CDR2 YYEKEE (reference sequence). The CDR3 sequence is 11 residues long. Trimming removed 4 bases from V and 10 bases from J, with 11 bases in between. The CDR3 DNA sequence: TGTGCCAGCAGCGTATACGGGACCTACACCTTC. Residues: CASSVYGTYTF.

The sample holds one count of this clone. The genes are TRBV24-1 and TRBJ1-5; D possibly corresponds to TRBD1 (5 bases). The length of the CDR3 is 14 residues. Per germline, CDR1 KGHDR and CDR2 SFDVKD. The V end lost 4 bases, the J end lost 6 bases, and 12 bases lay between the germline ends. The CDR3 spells CATSDAGGFQPQHF. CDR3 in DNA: TGTGCCACCAGTGACGCGGGGGGTTTTCAGCCCCAGCATTTT.

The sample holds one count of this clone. The CDR3 DNA reads TGTGCCAGCAGTTTCTGGGCAGGGGGCGAACGAGCCCTCCACTTT. This gives the protein CASSFWAGGERALHF. The chain combines TRBV28 with TRBJ1-6; 8 positions agree with TRBD1. The length of the CDR3 is 15 residues. The V and J ends lost 3 bases and 14 bases, in that order; junction bases with no gene match: 12. The V gene's germline CDR1 is MDHEN and CDR2 SYDVKM.

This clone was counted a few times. The CDR3 sequence: CATSDPGGGGTDTQYF. The CDR3 bases are TGTGCCACCAGTGATCCCGGGGGAGGGGGCACAGATACGCAGTATTTT. The V and J genes are TRBV24-1 and TRBJ2-3, with 7 bases that match TRBD2. In germline, CDR1 is KGHDR, CDR2 SFDVKD. This CDR3 comprises 16 residues. Losses at the gene ends were 3 bases for V and 1 base for J; bases not matched to a gene: 6.

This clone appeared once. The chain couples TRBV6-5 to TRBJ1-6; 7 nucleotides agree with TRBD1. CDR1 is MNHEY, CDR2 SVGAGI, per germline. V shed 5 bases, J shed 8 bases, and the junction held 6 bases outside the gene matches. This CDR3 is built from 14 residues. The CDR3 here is CASSKTGADSPLHF. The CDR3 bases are TGTGCCAGCAGTAAAACAGGGGCGGATTCACCCCTCCACTTT.

The DNA for the CDR3 is TGCAGTGCTAGTAGGCAGGCCCGAAACGAGCAGTACTTC. It codes for CSASRQARNEQYF. The genes are TRBV20-1 and TRBJ2-7; D remains ambiguous. Trimming removed 3 bases at V and 5 bases at J, with 14 bases between. CDR1 DFQATT and CDR2 SNEGSKA come from the germline V gene (reference sequence). The CDR3 loop spans 13 amino acids.

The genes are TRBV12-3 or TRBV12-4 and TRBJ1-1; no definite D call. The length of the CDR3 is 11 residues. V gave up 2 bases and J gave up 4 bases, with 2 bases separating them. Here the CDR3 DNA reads TGTGCCAGCAGTTTATTCACTGAAGCTTTCTTT. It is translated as CASSLFTEAFF.

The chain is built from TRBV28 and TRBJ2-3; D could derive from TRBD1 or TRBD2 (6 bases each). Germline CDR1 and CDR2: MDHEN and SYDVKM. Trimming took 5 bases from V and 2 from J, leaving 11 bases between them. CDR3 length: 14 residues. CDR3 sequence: CASSDPGATDTQYF. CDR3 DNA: TGTGCCAGCAGTGACCCGGGGGCCACAGATACGCAGTATTTT. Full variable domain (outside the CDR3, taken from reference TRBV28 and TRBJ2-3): DVKVTQSSRYLVKRTGEKVFLECVQDMDHENMFWYRQDPGLGLRLIYFSYDVKMKEKGDIPEGYSVSREKKERFSLILESASTNQTSMYLCASSDPGATDTQYFGPGTRLTVL.

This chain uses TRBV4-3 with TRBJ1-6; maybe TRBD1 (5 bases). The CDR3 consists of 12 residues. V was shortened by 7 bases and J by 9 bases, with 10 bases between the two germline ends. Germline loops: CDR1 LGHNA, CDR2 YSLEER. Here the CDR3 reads CASNEQGSPLHF. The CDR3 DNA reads TGCGCCAGCAATGAGCAGGGTTCACCCCTCCACTTT.

Written as DNA, the CDR3 is TGTGCCAGCAGTTTTGGTTCCTATAATGAAAAACTGTTTTTT. It encodes CASSFGSYNEKLFF. The chain joins TRBV6-5 to TRBJ1-4, with no clear D. Germline CDR1 is MNHEY and CDR2 is SVGAGI. The CDR3 is made up of 14 amino acids. Trimming left V 4 bases short and J 4 bases short, with 10 bases between.

Here the CDR3 DNA reads TGTGCCAGCAGCTTTGGTCTCTCTGGAAACACCATATATTTT. Translation: CASSFGLSGNTIYF. The chain links TRBV5-4 to TRBJ1-3; no clear D gene. Germline V gene data show CDR1 as SGHNT and CDR2 as YYREEE (reference sequence). The V end was cut by 2 bases, the J end by 0 bases, with 6 bases between. The CDR3 runs 14 residues.

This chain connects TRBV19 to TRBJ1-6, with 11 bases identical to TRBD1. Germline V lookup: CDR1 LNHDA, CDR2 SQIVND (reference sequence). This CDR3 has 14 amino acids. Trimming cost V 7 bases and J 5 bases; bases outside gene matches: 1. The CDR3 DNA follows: TGTGCCAGTACGGACAGGGGGCATAATTCACCCCTCCACTTT. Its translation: CASTDRGHNSPLHF.

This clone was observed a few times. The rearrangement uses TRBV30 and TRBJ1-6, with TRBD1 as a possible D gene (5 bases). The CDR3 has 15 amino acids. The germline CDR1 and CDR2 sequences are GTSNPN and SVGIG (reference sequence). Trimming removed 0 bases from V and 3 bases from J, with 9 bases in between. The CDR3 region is CAWSVPTGYNSPLHF. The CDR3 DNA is TGTGCCTGGAGTGTACCCACAGGCTATAATTCACCCCTCCACTTT. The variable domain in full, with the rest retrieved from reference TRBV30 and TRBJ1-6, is SQTIHQWPATLVQPVGSPLSLECTVEGTSNPNLYWYRQAAGRGLQLLFYSVGIGQISSEVPQNLSASRPQDRQFILSSKKLLLSDSGFYLCAWSVPTGYNSPLHFGNGTRLTVT.

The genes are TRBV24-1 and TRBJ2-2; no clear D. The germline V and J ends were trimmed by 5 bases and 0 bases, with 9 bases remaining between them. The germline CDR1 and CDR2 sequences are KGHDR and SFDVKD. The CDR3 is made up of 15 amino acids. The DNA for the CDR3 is TGTGCCACCAGTGTCGGCGGAACGAACACCGGGGAGCTGTTTTTT. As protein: CATSVGGTNTGELFF.

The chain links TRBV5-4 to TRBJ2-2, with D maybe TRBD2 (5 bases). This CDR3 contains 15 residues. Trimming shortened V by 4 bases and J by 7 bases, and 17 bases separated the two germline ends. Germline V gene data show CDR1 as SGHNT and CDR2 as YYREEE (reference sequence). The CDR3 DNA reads TGTGCCAGCAGCCCCCCGGGATCATTCGGCGGGGAGCTGTTTTTT. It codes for CASSPPGSFGGELFF.

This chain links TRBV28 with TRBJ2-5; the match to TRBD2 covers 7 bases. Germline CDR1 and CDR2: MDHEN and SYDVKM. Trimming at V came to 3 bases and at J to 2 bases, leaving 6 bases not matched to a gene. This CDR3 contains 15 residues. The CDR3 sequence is CASSFAWGGQETQYF. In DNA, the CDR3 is TGTGCCAGCAGTTTTGCCTGGGGGGGACAAGAGACCCAGTACTTC.

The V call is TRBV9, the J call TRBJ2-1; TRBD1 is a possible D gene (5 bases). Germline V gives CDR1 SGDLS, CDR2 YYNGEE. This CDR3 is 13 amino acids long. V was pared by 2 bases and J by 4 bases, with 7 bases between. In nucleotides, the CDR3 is TGTGCCAGCAGCGTTAGGGGATACAATGAGCAGTTCTTC. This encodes CASSVRGYNEQFF.

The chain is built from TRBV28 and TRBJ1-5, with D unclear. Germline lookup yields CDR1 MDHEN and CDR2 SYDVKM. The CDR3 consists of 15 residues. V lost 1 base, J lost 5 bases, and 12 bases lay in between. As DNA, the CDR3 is TGTGCCAGCAGTTTATCCGTTGCCGGGGATCAGCCCCAGCATTTT. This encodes CASSLSVAGDQPQHF.

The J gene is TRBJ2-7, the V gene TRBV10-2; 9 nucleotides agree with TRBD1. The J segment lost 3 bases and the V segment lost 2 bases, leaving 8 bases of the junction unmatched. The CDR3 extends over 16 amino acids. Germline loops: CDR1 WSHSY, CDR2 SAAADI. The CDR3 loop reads CASSEPGQGLLYEQYF. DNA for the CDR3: TGCGCCAGCAGTGAGCCTGGACAGGGGCTCCTCTACGAGCAGTACTTC.

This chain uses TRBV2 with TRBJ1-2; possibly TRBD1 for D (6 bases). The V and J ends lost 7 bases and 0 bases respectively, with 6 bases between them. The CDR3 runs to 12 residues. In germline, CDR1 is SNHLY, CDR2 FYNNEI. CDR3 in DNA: TGTGCCAGCACAGGGGCTAACTATGGCTACACCTTC. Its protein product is CASTGANYGYTF.

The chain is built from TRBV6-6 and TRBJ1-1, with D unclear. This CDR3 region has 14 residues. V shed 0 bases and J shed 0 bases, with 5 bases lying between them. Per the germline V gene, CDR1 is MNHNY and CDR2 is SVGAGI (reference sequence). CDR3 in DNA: TGTGCCAGCAGTTACTCTCAACTGAACACTGAAGCTTTCTTT. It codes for CASSYSQLNTEAFF.

The CDR3 region is CASSPRQAYEQYF. CDR3 nucleotides: TGTGCCAGCAGTCCCAGACAGGCATACGAGCAGTACTTC. The chain has TRBV7-2 and TRBJ2-7; a weak D match, TRBD1 (6 bases). V shed 6 bases and J shed 4 bases, with 13 bases lying between them. Germline CDR1 and CDR2: SGHTA and FQGNSA. There are 13 residues in the CDR3.

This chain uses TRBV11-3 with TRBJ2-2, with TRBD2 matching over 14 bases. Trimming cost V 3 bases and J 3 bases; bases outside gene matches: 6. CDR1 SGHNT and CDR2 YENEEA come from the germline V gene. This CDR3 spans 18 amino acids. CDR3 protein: CASSLGTSGGSYTGELFF. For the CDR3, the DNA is TGTGCCAGCAGCTTGGGGACTAGCGGGGGCTCATACACCGGGGAGCTGTTTTTT.

CDR3 sequence reads: CSGGSGGAGTEAFF. CDR3 DNA: TGCAGCGGGGGTTCAGGGGGCGCAGGCACTGAAGCTTTCTTT. The chain joins TRBV29-1 to TRBJ1-1; 8 nucleotides align to TRBD1. The CDR3 totals 14 residues. The germline V gene encodes CDR1 SQVTM and CDR2 ANQGSEA. Germline trimming cut 7 bases from V and 4 bases from J; bases unmatched to any gene: 11.

In nucleotides, the CDR3 is TGTGCCAGCAGTTACGGAGCTGGGACCTACGAGCAGTACTTC. Its translation: CASSYGAGTYEQYF. J is TRBJ2-7 and V is TRBV6-5; D is unresolved. The CDR3 has 14 amino acids. The germline V gene encodes CDR1 MNHEY and CDR2 SVGAGI. V was shortened by 2 bases and J by 2 bases, with 10 bases between the two germline ends.

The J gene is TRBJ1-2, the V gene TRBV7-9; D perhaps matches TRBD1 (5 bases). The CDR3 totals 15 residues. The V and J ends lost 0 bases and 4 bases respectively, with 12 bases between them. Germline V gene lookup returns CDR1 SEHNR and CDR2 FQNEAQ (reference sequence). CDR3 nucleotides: TGTGCCAGCAGCTTAGCCGACAGCAGAGGCTATGGCTACACCTTC. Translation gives CASSLADSRGYGYTF.

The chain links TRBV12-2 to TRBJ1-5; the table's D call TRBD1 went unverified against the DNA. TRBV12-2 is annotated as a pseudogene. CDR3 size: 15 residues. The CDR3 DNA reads TGTGCAAGTCGCTTAGCGCCAGGCGCCAATCAGCCCCAGCATTTT. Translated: CASRLAPGANQPQHF.